Each of the 31 T cell receptor beta chains below was sequenced from the same sample in a study of T cells in Graves' hyperthyroidism and ophthalmopathy. TCR beta CDR3 regions were amplified from RNA transcripts. When the TCR CDR3 underwent first-round RT-PCR, the HTBI primer set was used. TCRdb called the multiplex PCR reads again in MiXCR, with one record for every CDR3 protein. The table shows 600,000 or so distinct CDR3 sequences, with about 16% occurring only once. Sequenced sample: blood. These receptors all stem from a woman in her 30s with Graves' hyperthyroidism.

This clonotype was seen more than once but under ten times. The chain combines TRBV29-1 with TRBJ2-1, with D unclear. CDR1 and CDR2 from the germline V gene are SQVTM and ANQGSEA. V dropped 3 bases and J dropped 6 bases, with 3 bases sitting between them. This CDR3 spans 10 amino acids. CDR3 amino acids: CSVEINEQFF. DNA of the CDR3: TGCAGCGTTGAGATCAATGAGCAGTTCTTC.

This clonotype occurred a few times. A junction boundary mismatches the germline segment, possibly from a read error. DNA for the CDR3: TGTGCTAGCAGCACCGATCCAGCGGGACAAGAGACCCAGTACTTC. It codes for CASSTDPAGQETQYF. The gene calls are TRBV7-7 and TRBJ2-5; 7 nucleotides agree with TRBD2. Per the germline V gene, CDR1 is SSHAT and CDR2 is FNYEAQ (reference sequence). This CDR3 contains 15 residues.

CDR3 region: CASSFPRANVLTF. CDR3 bases: TGTGCCAGCAGTTTCCCGAGGGCCAACGTCCTGACTTTC. The genes are TRBV28 and TRBJ2-6; unclear D gene. The V gene lost 3 bases and the J gene lost 5 bases, with 5 bases spanning the gap. The CDR3 loop spans 13 amino acids. CDR1 and CDR2 (germline): MDHEN, SYDVKM. Full variable domain (rest looked up from reference TRBV28 and TRBJ2-6): DVKVTQSSRYLVKRTGEKVFLECVQDMDHENMFWYRQDPGLGLRLIYFSYDVKMKEKGDIPEGYSVSREKKERFSLILESASTNQTSMYLCASSFPRANVLTFGAGSRLTVL.

This sequence joins TRBV2 and TRBJ2-3, with 9 bases identical to TRBD2. The trim removed 7 bases at V and 0 bases at J, leaving 11 bases unmatched. CDR3 length equals 17 residues. In germline, CDR1 is SNHLY, CDR2 FYNNEI. The CDR3 region has the DNA TGTGCCAGCAACCTTAGCGGGGGTGATACTAGCACAGATACGCAGTATTTT. Its protein is CASNLSGGDTSTDTQYF.

This clonotype has a count of ten or more. The chain recombines TRBV3-1 with TRBJ2-2, with D possibly TRBD1 on 6 matching bases. Deletions cut 1 base from V and 0 bases from J, with 6 bases between. Germline values: CDR1 LGHDT, CDR2 YNNKEL (reference sequence). This CDR3 is built from 15 residues. Written as DNA, the CDR3 is TGTGCCAGCAGCCAAGCAGGGGCGAACACCGGGGAGCTGTTTTTT. This sequence encodes CASSQAGANTGELFF.

This clonotype was seen a few times. This CDR3 is CASSIAGQPFYEQYF. The DNA of the CDR3 is TGTGCCAGTAGTATAGCGGGACAGCCGTTCTACGAGCAGTACTTC. The chain carries TRBV19 and TRBJ2-7; the match to TRBD1 covers 7 bases. V was pared by 1 base and J by 3 bases, with 6 bases of the junction left unmatched. Germline V CDR1 and CDR2: LNHDA, SQIVND (reference sequence). This CDR3 region has 15 residues. The full variable domain, in which reference TRBV19 and TRBJ2-7 provide the parts outside the CDR3, is DGGITQSPKYLFRKEGQNVTLSCEQNLNHDAMYWYRQDPGQGLRLIYYSQIVNDFQKGDIAEGYSVSREKKESFPLTVTSAQKNPTAFYLCASSIAGQPFYEQYFGPGTRLTVT.

There are many counts of this clonotype. The gene calls are TRBV10-3 and TRBJ2-5; D remains unclear. Germline V gene sequence: CDR1 ENHRY, CDR2 SYGVKD. V lost 4 bases, J lost 1 base, and 13 bases lay in between. The CDR3 totals 15 residues. CDR3 amino acids: CAISAVARLQETQYF. The CDR3 DNA follows: TGTGCCATCAGTGCGGTAGCCAGACTCCAAGAGACCCAGTACTTC.

The J gene is TRBJ2-5, the V gene TRBV5-1; no clear D. Trimming removed 0 bases from V and 3 bases from J, with 9 bases in between. The CDR3 has 14 amino acids. Germline CDR1 and CDR2: SGHRS and YFSETQ. This CDR3 reads CASSLELDEETQYF. CDR3 coding DNA: TGCGCCAGCAGCTTGGAGTTGGATGAAGAGACCCAGTACTTC.

This clonotype showed up many times. The rearrangement joins TRBV18 to TRBJ2-1; TRBD2 might be the D (6 bases). V gave up 4 bases and J gave up 4 bases, with 8 bases separating them. The length of the CDR3 is 13 residues. Germline assignment: CDR1 KGHSH and CDR2 LQKENI. CDR3 DNA sequence: TGTGCCAGCTCACGCGGGACGTACAATGAGCAGTTCTTC. Translated, it gives CASSRGTYNEQFF.

This clonotype has a handful of counts. The chain carries TRBV20-1 and TRBJ2-1; TRBD2 matches at 7 bases. The CDR3 is 14 residues long. Germline CDR1 DFQATT, CDR2 SNEGSKA (reference sequence). J gave up 6 bases and V 6 bases, and 11 bases lay outside the gene matches. The chain's CDR3 is CSANRDYLSNEQFF. The CDR3 coding sequence is TGCAGTGCGAACCGGGACTACCTCTCCAATGAGCAGTTCTTC.

The J gene is TRBJ1-5, the V gene TRBV7-9, with 7 bases that match TRBD1. Germline trimming cut 5 bases from V and 5 bases from J; bases unmatched to any gene: 6. Germline V lookup: CDR1 SEHNR, CDR2 FQNEAQ (reference sequence). The CDR3 runs 14 residues. CDR3 coding DNA: TGTGCCAGCAGCCCGGGACAGACTTATCAGCCCCAGCATTTT. This gives the protein CASSPGQTYQPQHF.

This chain connects TRBV27 to TRBJ2-6; D ambiguous. The CDR3 length is 20 residues. V lost 6 bases and J lost 0, with 24 bases in between. CDR1 MNHEY and CDR2 SMNVEV come from the germline V gene (reference sequence). CDR3 sequence (DNA): TGTGCCAGCAGGGCCCCAACAAATTGGCAGGCGATCTCTGGGGCCAACGTCCTGACTTTC. Translating gives CASRAPTNWQAISGANVLTF.

The chain couples TRBV19 to TRBJ2-6, with TRBD1 as a possible D gene (5 bases). The CDR3 extends over 16 amino acids. Germline-derived CDR1 and CDR2 are LNHDA and SQIVND (reference sequence). V was clipped by 3 bases and J by 0 bases, with 9 bases between them. The CDR3 DNA is TGTGCCAGTAGTATTAAAGGGGACTCTGGGGCCAACGTCCTGACTTTC. Encoded protein: CASSIKGDSGANVLTF.

This clonotype was counted many times. The chain links TRBV28 to TRBJ2-1, with D perhaps matching TRBD1 or TRBD2 (6 bases each). Germline lookup yields CDR1 MDHEN and CDR2 SYDVKM. This CDR3 has 15 residues. V was pared by 9 bases and J by 3 bases, with 18 bases between. CDR3 sequence: CASSKRGARYNEQFF. The CDR3 coding sequence is TGTGCCAGTTCGAAGAGGGGGGCCCGCTACAATGAGCAGTTCTTC. Filled out from reference TRBV28 and TRBJ2-1, the complete variable domain reads DVKVTQSSRYLVKRTGEKVFLECVQDMDHENMFWYRQDPGLGLRLIYFSYDVKMKEKGDIPEGYSVSREKKERFSLILESASTNQTSMYLCASSKRGARYNEQFFGPGTRLTVL.

This clonotype was recorded many times. The V gene is TRBV6-1, the J gene TRBJ2-3, with D tentatively TRBD2 (6 bases). The germline CDR1 and CDR2 sequences are MNHNS and SASEGT. The CDR3 has 16 amino acids. Trimming cost V 5 bases and J 4 bases, with 19 bases left between them. The CDR3 DNA reads as TGTGCCAGCAGTTACGGGGACTCGTCTAGGGCAGATACGCAGTATTTT. Encoded protein: CASSYGDSSRADTQYF.

The chain uses TRBV7-6 and TRBJ1-4; D is possibly TRBD1 (6 bases). The CDR3 totals 16 residues. V shed 0 bases and J shed 2 bases, with 10 bases lying between them. Germline loops: CDR1 SGHVS, CDR2 FNYEAQ. The CDR3: CASSLAGGGTNEKLFF. The DNA of the CDR3 is TGTGCCAGCAGCTTAGCGGGCGGGGGCACTAATGAAAAACTGTTTTTT.

In its sample, this clonotype was seen once. This may stem from a read error, because a much larger clone lies one nucleotide away. This chain links TRBV28 with TRBJ2-3; 9 bases agree with TRBD1. The CDR3 length is 13 residues. Per the germline V gene, CDR1 is MDHEN and CDR2 is SYDVKM. CDR3: CAMGQGSADTQYF. The DNA for the CDR3 is TGTGCGATGGGACAGGGCAGCGCAGATACGCAGTATTTT.

This clonotype came up many times. This chain links TRBV29-1 with TRBJ2-7; 11 bases agree with TRBD2. The CDR3 length is 14 residues. The germline V gene has CDR1 SQVTM and CDR2 ANQGSEA. V was pared by 6 bases and J by 6 bases, with 10 bases of the junction left unmatched. CDR3 loop: CSVFTSGSSVEQYF. The CDR3 bases are TGCAGCGTCTTTACTAGCGGGAGTTCGGTCGAGCAGTACTTC.

The rearrangement joins TRBV5-4 to TRBJ2-3; 10 bases agree with TRBD2. CDR3 size: 17 residues. Germline values: CDR1 SGHNT, CDR2 YYREEE (reference sequence). J was trimmed by 4 bases and V by 2 bases; bases with no gene match: 10. The CDR3 nucleotides are TGTGCCAGCAGCTTCCCCCTAAGCGGGAGGGTGCCAGATACGCAGTATTTT. It yields the protein CASSFPLSGRVPDTQYF.

This clonotype was detected many times. CDR3 coding DNA: TGTGCCAGCAGTTTATTGGACCCAGACTATGGCTACACCTTC. Translating gives CASSLLDPDYGYTF. The chain combines TRBV28 with TRBJ1-2; D is undetermined. With 1 base removed from V and 3 bases from J, the gap between germline ends came to 9 bases. This CDR3 comprises 14 residues. Germline lookup yields CDR1 MDHEN and CDR2 SYDVKM.

This clonotype was seen a handful of times. The V call is TRBV15, the J call TRBJ2-7; D assignment may be TRBD1 or TRBD2 (5 bases each). The CDR3 is 15 amino acids. V lost 2 bases, J lost 6 bases, and 17 bases lay in between. Looked up from germline, CDR1 is LNHNV and CDR2 is YYDKDF (reference sequence). The CDR3 DNA is TGTGCCACCAGCAGAAGCCGGGACCGGACGTCCGAGCAGTACTTC. Its translation: CATSRSRDRTSEQYF.

Many counts were recorded for this clonotype. This sequence joins TRBV12-3 or TRBV12-4 and TRBJ2-3; the match to TRBD2 covers 7 bases. The V and J ends lost 4 bases and 2 bases, in that order; junction bases with no gene match: 3. The CDR3 covers 14 residues. CDR3: CASSSRDYTDTQYF. CDR3 in DNA: TGTGCCAGCAGTTCGCGGGACTACACAGATACGCAGTATTTT.

This chain links TRBV2 with TRBJ2-5; 8 bases fit TRBD1. The junction had 2 bases not matched to a gene; V was cut back by 4 bases and J by 1 base. Germline V gene lookup returns CDR1 SNHLY and CDR2 FYNNEI. This CDR3 contains 14 residues. The CDR3 loop is CASSGQGFQETQYF. The CDR3 DNA follows: TGTGCCAGCAGTGGACAGGGGTTCCAAGAGACCCAGTACTTC.

This clonotype was counted many times. The chain is built from TRBV2 and TRBJ2-2; 9 positions match TRBD1. Unmatched junction bases numbered 3, after V lost 6 bases and J lost 4 bases. This CDR3 is built from 14 residues. CDR1 SNHLY and CDR2 FYNNEI come from the germline V gene. CDR3 in DNA: TGTGCCAGCAGGGGGGGACAGGGCACCGGGGAGCTGTTTTTT. Protein sequence: CASRGGQGTGELFF.

This clonotype was seen many times. The chain has TRBV20-1 and TRBJ2-1; tentatively, D is TRBD1 (6 bases). V dropped 3 bases and J dropped 5 bases, with 14 bases sitting between them. Per the germline V gene, CDR1 is DFQATT and CDR2 is SNEGSKA (reference sequence). There are 14 residues in the CDR3. The CDR3 region is CSARAGTLNNEQFF. In DNA, the CDR3 is TGCAGTGCTAGGGCCGGGACACTTAACAATGAGCAGTTCTTC.

V and J are TRBV7-9 and TRBJ2-2; a weak D match, TRBD1 (6 bases). Germline V gives CDR1 SEHNR, CDR2 FQNEAQ (reference sequence). The V end was cut by 3 bases, the J end by 1 base, with 15 bases between. There are 17 residues in the CDR3. CDR3 loop: CASSFLVPGENTGELFF. CDR3 bases: TGTGCCAGCAGCTTCCTGGTGCCAGGGGAGAACACCGGGGAGCTGTTTTTT.

J is TRBJ2-7 and V is TRBV28; 10 bases line up with TRBD2. The junction had 6 bases not matched to a gene; V was cut back by 1 base and J by 0 bases. In germline, CDR1 is MDHEN, CDR2 SYDVKM. The length of the CDR3 is 17 residues. The CDR3: CASSLYPSGRGSYEQYF. For the CDR3, the DNA is TGTGCCAGCAGTTTATACCCTAGCGGGAGAGGCTCCTACGAGCAGTACTTC.

This clonotype was counted at least ten times. The chain recombines TRBV20-1 with TRBJ1-1; D uncertain. V shed 3 bases and J shed 1 base, with 18 bases lying between them. Germline CDR1 reads DFQATT; CDR2 reads SNEGSKA (reference sequence). This CDR3 comprises 16 residues. This CDR3 reads CSASLVAIVGNTEAFF. Here the CDR3 DNA reads TGCAGTGCTAGTCTCGTCGCAATCGTCGGGAACACTGAAGCTTTCTTT.

This clonotype was counted at least ten times. The genes are TRBV28 and TRBJ1-5; possible D gene TRBD1, 6 bases. Trimming left V 7 bases short and J 7 bases short, with 14 bases between. Germline CDR1 MDHEN, CDR2 SYDVKM. The CDR3 loop spans 13 amino acids. The DNA of the CDR3 is TGTGCCAGCATCACAGGGTCTGGCCAGCCCCAGCATTTT. Residues: CASITGSGQPQHF.

The chain employs TRBV4-1 and TRBJ1-1; D call uncertain. The CDR3 spans 11 residues. The germline V and J ends were trimmed by 3 bases and 8 bases, with 7 bases remaining between them. The germline V gene encodes CDR1 MGHRA and CDR2 YSYEKL. The CDR3 protein is CASSHLAEAFF. CDR3 DNA: TGCGCCAGCAGCCATTTGGCCGAAGCTTTCTTT.

This clonotype was picked up a small number of times. The chain employs TRBV27 and TRBJ2-5; D gene ambiguous. V lost 4 bases and J lost 4, with 10 bases in between. The CDR3 is 13 amino acids. Germline CDR1 and CDR2: MNHEY and SMNVEV (reference sequence). CDR3 nucleotide sequence: TGTGCCAGCAGTTCCCGTTGGGGAGAGACCCAGTACTTC. This codes for CASSSRWGETQYF.